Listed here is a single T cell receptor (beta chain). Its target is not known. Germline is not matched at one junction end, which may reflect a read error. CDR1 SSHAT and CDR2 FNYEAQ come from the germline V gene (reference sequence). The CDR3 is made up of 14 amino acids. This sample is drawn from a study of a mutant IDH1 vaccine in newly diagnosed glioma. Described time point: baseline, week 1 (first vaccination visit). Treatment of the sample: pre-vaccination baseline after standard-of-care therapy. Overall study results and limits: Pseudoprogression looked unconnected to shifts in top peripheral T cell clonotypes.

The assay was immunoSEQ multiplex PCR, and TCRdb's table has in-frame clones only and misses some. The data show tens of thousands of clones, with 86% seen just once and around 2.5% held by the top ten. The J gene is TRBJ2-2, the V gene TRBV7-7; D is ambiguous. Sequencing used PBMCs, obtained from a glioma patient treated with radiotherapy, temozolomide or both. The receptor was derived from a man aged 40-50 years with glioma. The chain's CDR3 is CASSLSSFTGELFF. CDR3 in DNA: TGTGCTAGCAGCTTATCCAGTTTTACCGGGGAGCTGTTTTTT.